This T cell receptor (beta chain) was observed in a study of cytomegalovirus exposure and HLA in healthy donors. Note on this clone: What it recognizes is unknown.

Sampled while nominally healthy, donors likely had unrecorded immune exposures. Broader study findings: In vitro checks showed that a few CMV-associated chains really do target CMV antigens. By a later analysis, the bulk of CMV-associated TCR beta chains appeared HLA-restricted. Later analysis demonstrated an association between a missense DCLRE1C variant and TCR beta V- and J-gene trimming.

In the PCR, 60 Vbeta and 13 Jbeta primers were used. Clones were sequenced by immunoSEQ multiplex PCR, and TCRdb holds only the in-frame ones, with some missing. Of around 130,000 clones listed, 81% are singletons. The CDR3 length is 16 residues. Germline V gene lookup returns CDR1 GTSNPN and CDR2 SVGIG (reference sequence). V lost 0 bases and J lost 4; bases outside the gene matches: 10. The sample was PBMCs. This chain connects TRBV30 to TRBJ1-2, with TRBD1 matching 8 bases. The source of this sequence is a woman between 40 and 50 years old in good health and CMV-seronegative. The CDR3 here is CAWSVLSGGGGYGYTF. The CDR3 bases are TGTGCCTGGAGTGTACTCTCAGGGGGCGGGGGCTATGGCTACACCTTC.